Below, one T cell receptor beta chain is given with its context. The data belong to a study of blood T cell repertoires in COVID-19. TCRdb's table, derived via immunoSEQ multiplex PCR, lists solely in-frame clones and lacks some. The data hold around 190,000 clones, with about 87% observed a single time. Material for sequencing was PBMCs or T cells enriched from blood (not recorded which). The sequence was collected from a man between 18 and 29 years old with acute COVID-19.

This CDR3 is CASSESGQKRMNTEAFF. The CDR3 bases are TGTGCCAGCAGTGAATCGGGACAGAAGAGAATGAACACTGAAGCTTTCTTT. The chain combines TRBV6-1 with TRBJ1-1; 7 nucleotides match TRBD1. The CDR3 has 17 amino acids. Germline V lookup: CDR1 MNHNS, CDR2 SASEGT. V lost 2 bases, J lost 0 bases, and 9 bases stayed unmatched.